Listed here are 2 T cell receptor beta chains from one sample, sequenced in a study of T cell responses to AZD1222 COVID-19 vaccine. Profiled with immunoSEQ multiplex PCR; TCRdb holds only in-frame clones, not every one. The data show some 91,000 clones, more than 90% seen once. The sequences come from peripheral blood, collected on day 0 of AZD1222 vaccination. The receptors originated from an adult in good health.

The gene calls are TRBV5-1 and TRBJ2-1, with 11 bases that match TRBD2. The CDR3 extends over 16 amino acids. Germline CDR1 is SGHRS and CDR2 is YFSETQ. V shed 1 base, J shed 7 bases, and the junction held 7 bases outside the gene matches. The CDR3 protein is CASSLSLAGGTNEQFF. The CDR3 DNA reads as TGCGCCAGCAGCTTGTCCCTAGCGGGAGGTACAAATGAGCAGTTCTTC.

The CDR3 loop is CASSRQGTRETQYF. CDR3 bases: TGTGCCAGCAGCCGACAGGGGACTAGAGAGACCCAGTACTTC. This chain joins TRBV7-9 and TRBJ2-5; TRBD1 or TRBD2 may be the D gene (8 bases each). The CDR3 runs to 14 residues. CDR1 is SEHNR, CDR2 FQNEAQ, per germline (reference sequence). V lost 5 bases to trimming and J lost 4 bases, with 14 bases between them.